This T cell receptor (beta chain) was recorded in a study of monozygotic twins with cystic fibrosis. Germline lookup yields CDR1 MNHNY and CDR2 SVGAGI (reference sequence). V lost 6 bases, J lost 2 bases, and 19 bases lay in between. The CDR3 length is 16 residues. Assay: immunoSEQ multiplex PCR; the TCRdb copy retains only in-frame clones and omits some. This sample has under 40,000 clones, with roughly 96% found just once. Findings of the study overall: In 13 of 16 pairs, V gene usage was closest to the co-twin's. Clonality was generally low (median around 0.009), higher in the most severe patients. Shared CDR3 numbers were not associated with age, concordance or severity. Monozygotic CF twin pairs shared significantly more nucleotide-identical clonotypes than unrelated CF individuals did.

In the case of this clone: No antigen is known for it.

The sequenced sample was blood. The V call is TRBV6-6, the J call TRBJ1-2; TRBD1 is a possible D gene (6 bases). The TCR originated in a girl aged 2-10 years with cystic fibrosis. The CDR3 bases are TGTGCCAGCAGACTAACCGGGACAAGAAAAAACTATGGCTACACCTTC. Translating it yields CASRLTGTRKNYGYTF.